This passage covers 28 T cell receptor beta chains from one sample sequenced in a study of CD8 T cells in ankylosing spondylitis. The antigens for these receptors are not known. MiXCR, run by TCRdb on the 5' RACE reads, gives a single entry per CDR3 protein. This table holds 75,000 to 95,000 distinct CDR3 sequences, about 8.1% found once. Study-wide results and limits: Roughly eight highly homologous variants made up a TCR beta motif, and this motif appeared characteristic of ankylosing spondylitis blood.

The sample comprised blood, either unsorted or a sorted T cell fraction (not recorded which). These receptors were collected from a male donor with ankylosing spondylitis.

This clonotype has ten or more counts. CDR3 amino acids: CASSGLRGIFYEQYF. Here the CDR3 DNA reads TGTGCCAGCAGTGGACTAAGGGGCATTTTCTACGAGCAGTACTTC. The V gene is TRBV25-1, the J gene TRBJ2-7; D tentatively reads TRBD1 or TRBD2 (5 bases each). CDR3 length: 15 amino acids. Germline assignment: CDR1 MGHDK and CDR2 SYGVNS. The ends were cut back, 4 bases at V and 3 bases at J, with 16 bases in the middle.

Ten or more counts support this clonotype. CDR3 region: CASSLGQREGRETQYF. CDR3 nucleotide sequence: TGTGCCAGCAGCTTAGGCCAGCGGGAGGGCCGAGAGACCCAGTACTTC. The chain recombines TRBV7-9 with TRBJ2-5; 10 bases line up with TRBD2. From germline, CDR1 is SEHNR and CDR2 FQNEAQ (reference sequence). CDR3 size: 16 residues. V trimming: 1 base; J trimming: 4 bases; junction bases outside the gene matches: 6.

The V call is TRBV7-2, the J call TRBJ2-4, with D tentatively TRBD2 (5 bases). Germline values: CDR1 SGHTA, CDR2 FQGNSA. The CDR3 sequence is 13 residues long. V was trimmed by 4 bases and J by 9 bases, leaving 13 bases between them. CDR3: CASSSWENRIQYF. The CDR3, as DNA: TGTGCCAGCAGCTCCTGGGAGAACCGCATTCAGTACTTC.

The V and J genes are TRBV29-1 and TRBJ1-1; D is unresolved. V was pared by 2 bases and J by 1 base, with 5 bases between. Germline V lookup: CDR1 SQVTM, CDR2 ANQGSEA. CDR3 size: 12 residues. The CDR3 region is CSVEPGNTEAFF. The CDR3 coding sequence is TGCAGCGTTGAACCGGGGAACACTGAAGCTTTCTTT.

There are a few counts of this clonotype. The chain joins TRBV19 to TRBJ2-1; D is ambiguous. The CDR3 is 12 residues long. Per germline, CDR1 LNHDA and CDR2 SQIVND (reference sequence). The ends were cut back, 2 bases at V and 5 bases at J, with 4 bases in the middle. CDR3 bases: TGTGCCAGTAGTATACAAGACAATGAGCAGTTCTTC. Its protein is CASSIQDNEQFF.

V usage is TRBV11-2 and J usage is TRBJ2-1, with 10 bases identical to TRBD2. CDR1 is SGHAT, CDR2 FQNNGV, per germline. CDR3 length: 17 residues. J was trimmed by 3 bases and V by 3 bases; bases with no gene match: 8. CDR3: CASSLVGAGGIYNEQFF. The CDR3 nucleotides are TGTGCCAGCAGCTTGGTTGGAGCGGGGGGGATCTACAATGAGCAGTTCTTC.

This clonotype showed up many times. V gene TRBV5-6 combines with J gene TRBJ1-2; D may be TRBD1 (5 bases). The germline V gene encodes CDR1 SGHDT and CDR2 YYEEEE. Trimming pared 1 base from V and 4 bases from J, leaving 14 bases between. The CDR3 loop spans 15 amino acids. The CDR3 loop reads CASSLYRQGTYGYTF. In DNA, the CDR3 is TGTGCCAGCAGCTTGTATCGTCAGGGAACCTATGGCTACACCTTC.

This clonotype was counted between two and nine times. The J gene is TRBJ2-5, the V gene TRBV27; unclear D gene. This CDR3 region has 15 residues. Germline-derived CDR1 and CDR2 are MNHEY and SMNVEV (reference sequence). V dropped 5 bases and J dropped 1 base, with 14 bases sitting between them. The CDR3 DNA reads TGTGCCAGCAGTCCCGGAAGGCAGCCCCAAGAGACCCAGTACTTC. It yields the protein CASSPGRQPQETQYF.

By sample share, this clonotype is medium-sized (0.01 to 0.1%). Here the CDR3 reads CASSDGPLFDQPQHF. CDR3 bases: TGTGCCAGCAGTGACGGACCGCTTTTCGATCAGCCCCAGCATTTT. The chain recombines TRBV25-1 with TRBJ1-5; no firm D call. Germline values: CDR1 MGHDK, CDR2 SYGVNS. This CDR3 has 15 residues. With 3 bases removed from V and 5 bases from J, the gap between germline ends came to 14 bases.

CDR3 nucleotide sequence: TGTGCCACCAGTGATTCAGGGGCAGGTGACTATGGCTACACCTTC. It is translated as CATSDSGAGDYGYTF. The chain joins TRBV24-1 to TRBJ1-2, with a possible D match to TRBD1 (6 bases). V lost 2 bases and J lost 3, with 12 bases in between. Germline assignment: CDR1 KGHDR and CDR2 SFDVKD. The CDR3 consists of 15 residues.

This clonotype has a handful of counts. The chain combines TRBV24-1 with TRBJ2-7; the match to TRBD2 covers 12 bases. The V and J ends lost 4 bases and 4 bases, in that order; junction bases with no gene match: 13. There are 18 residues in the CDR3. The germline V gene has CDR1 KGHDR and CDR2 SFDVKD. CDR3 DNA: TGTGCCACCAGTGAGTCATCTAGCGGGAGGGCCTTGAAGTACGAGCAGTACTTC. Its translation: CATSESSSGRALKYEQYF.

This clonotype was found many times. This rearrangement joins TRBV3-1 to TRBJ2-3, with D possibly TRBD2 on 7 matching bases. Trimming stripped 0 bases from V and 4 bases from J, with 20 bases between. The CDR3 has 18 amino acids. Germline V gives CDR1 LGHDT, CDR2 YNNKEL (reference sequence). The CDR3 bases are TGTGCCAGCAGCCAAGAAAAGGGGGAGGGTACCTGGGCAGATACGCAGTATTTT. Its protein product is CASSQEKGEGTWADTQYF.

This rearrangement joins TRBV24-1 to TRBJ1-1; D ambiguous. V was pared by 3 bases and J by 5 bases, with 12 bases between. This CDR3 is built from 14 residues. From germline, CDR1 is KGHDR and CDR2 SFDVKD. CDR3 loop: CATSDPADGTEAFF. CDR3 bases: TGTGCCACCAGTGATCCGGCGGACGGGACTGAAGCTTTCTTT.

J is TRBJ1-2 and V is TRBV13; possibly TRBD1 for D (5 bases). CDR1 is PRHDT, CDR2 FYEKMQ, per germline (reference sequence). This CDR3 is 12 amino acids long. Deletions cut 5 bases from V and 8 bases from J, with 12 bases between. The CDR3 is CASSEGAGGYTF. CDR3 sequence (DNA): TGTGCCAGCAGCGAAGGGGCAGGCGGCTACACCTTC.

This clonotype was detected many times. V gene TRBV3-1 combines with J gene TRBJ2-5, with 9 nucleotides matching TRBD1. The CDR3 is 13 amino acids. CDR1 and CDR2 from the germline V gene are LGHDT and YNNKEL (reference sequence). With V trimmed by 4 bases and J by 6 bases, 3 bases remained unmatched. The CDR3: CASSPGTGQTQYF. The DNA for the CDR3 is TGTGCCAGCAGCCCCGGGACAGGGCAGACCCAGTACTTC.

At least ten counts were recorded for this clonotype. This chain links TRBV12-3 or TRBV12-4 with TRBJ2-1, with 11 positions matching TRBD2. The V segment lost 5 bases and the J segment 6 bases; nucleotides outside the gene matches: 6. The CDR3 has 15 residues. The CDR3 reads CASSLGTSGSNEQFF. CDR3 bases: TGTGCCAGCAGTCTCGGGACTAGCGGTTCCAATGAGCAGTTCTTC.

The genes are TRBV6-1 and TRBJ2-1; tentative D call: TRBD1 (5 bases). Germline V gives CDR1 MNHNS, CDR2 SASEGT. The CDR3 runs to 15 residues. V was cut by 4 bases and J by 0 bases, with 10 bases left in between. This CDR3 is CASSVDRSSYNEQFF. The CDR3 DNA is TGTGCCAGCAGTGTCGACAGAAGCTCCTACAATGAGCAGTTCTTC.

This clonotype was detected many times. The chain joins TRBV6-2 or TRBV6-3 to TRBJ2-1; D unresolved. The germline V and J ends were trimmed by 6 bases and 7 bases, with 10 bases remaining between them. CDR3 length equals 12 residues. Germline CDR1 reads MNHEY; CDR2 reads SVGEGT. CDR3 protein: CASSRPGNEQFF. CDR3 coding DNA: TGTGCCAGCAGCAGACCCGGGAATGAGCAGTTCTTC.

This clonotype was detected a few times. The rearrangement joins TRBV6-1 to TRBJ2-7; D uncertain. There are 13 residues in the CDR3. V was cut by 3 bases and J by 4 bases, with 10 bases left in between. Germline V CDR1 and CDR2: MNHNS, SASEGT. This chain's CDR3 is CASSESAVYEQYV. CDR3 in DNA: TGTGCCAGCAGTGAGAGTGCGGTGTACGAGCAGTACGTC.

V usage is TRBV12-3 or TRBV12-4 and J usage is TRBJ2-2; a possible D gene is TRBD2 (5 bases). Trimming took off 7 bases at V and 3 bases at J, with 12 bases between the two ends. The CDR3 covers 14 residues. The CDR3: CASTPGSYTGELFF. The CDR3 DNA reads TGTGCCAGCACGCCGGGGTCCTACACCGGGGAGCTGTTTTTT.

The chain links TRBV7-9 to TRBJ2-5; 8 bases line up with TRBD1. Germline assignment: CDR1 SEHNR and CDR2 FQNEAQ (reference sequence). This CDR3 comprises 15 residues. The V and J ends lost 3 bases and 5 bases, in that order; junction bases with no gene match: 8. The CDR3 protein is CASSFFQGAGETQYF. For the CDR3, the DNA is TGTGCCAGCAGCTTTTTCCAGGGGGCCGGGGAGACCCAGTACTTC.

This clonotype has only a few counts. The chain couples TRBV6-1 to TRBJ2-5, with TRBD2 identical over 8 bases. The CDR3 sequence is 17 residues long. With 4 bases clipped from V and 0 bases from J, the junction kept 10 bases outside the gene matches. The germline CDR1 and CDR2 sequences are MNHNS and SASEGT. For the CDR3, the DNA is TGTGCCAGCAGTGTGGAAGGAGCGGGAGTCTACCAAGAGACCCAGTACTTC. Protein: CASSVEGAGVYQETQYF.

This clonotype was counted ten times or more. The chain is built from TRBV12-3 or TRBV12-4 and TRBJ2-5, with 8 bases lining up with TRBD1. The CDR3 covers 14 residues. V lost 6 bases and J lost 4; bases outside the gene matches: 7. CDR3 bases: TGTGCCAGCAGACCAGGACAGGGAGGAGAGACCCAGTACTTC. Its protein product is CASRPGQGGETQYF.

This clonotype was picked up many times. CDR3 sequence reads: CAISDNSYYEQYF. The CDR3 DNA follows: TGTGCCATCAGTGATAACAGCTACTACGAGCAGTACTTC. The chain carries TRBV10-3 and TRBJ2-7, with D uncertain. V lost 3 bases, J lost 3 bases, and 9 bases lay in between. CDR3 length equals 13 residues. CDR1 and CDR2 (germline): ENHRY, SYGVKD.

Ten or more counts support this clonotype. The V and J genes are TRBV12-3 or TRBV12-4 and TRBJ1-5; D ambiguous. The CDR3 sequence is 15 residues long. V gave up 1 base and J gave up 6 bases, with 13 bases separating them. CDR3 in DNA: TGTGCCAGCAGTTTAGTGGGATATCGCGTTCAGCCCCAGCATTTT. Translation: CASSLVGYRVQPQHF.

This clonotype has ten or more counts. The genes are TRBV10-3 and TRBJ2-5, with no clear D. V dropped 2 bases and J dropped 5 bases, with 9 bases sitting between them. Germline lookup yields CDR1 ENHRY and CDR2 SYGVKD. The CDR3 covers 13 residues. CDR3 amino acids: CAISEDSRETQYF. The CDR3 coding sequence is TGTGCCATCAGTGAGGACTCCCGTGAGACCCAGTACTTC.

The gene calls are TRBV13 and TRBJ1-5; D unclear. V was pared by 0 bases and J by 3 bases, with 12 bases between. Germline V gene data show CDR1 as PRHDT and CDR2 as FYEKMQ (reference sequence). There are 16 residues in the CDR3. CDR3 amino acids: CASSLGSGSLNQPQHF. CDR3 nucleotide sequence: TGTGCCAGCAGCTTAGGTTCCGGCAGTCTCAATCAGCCCCAGCATTTT. The whole variable domain, remainder taken from reference TRBV13 and TRBJ1-5, is AAGVIQSPRHLIKEKRETATLKCYPIPRHDTVYWYQQGPGQDPQFLISFYEKMQSDKGSIPDRFSAQQFSDYHSELNMSSLELGDSALYFCASSLGSGSLNQPQHFGDGTRLSIL.

This clonotype has only a few counts. The gene calls are TRBV21-1 and TRBJ2-7; the D call TRBD1 from the table was never checked on the DNA. TRBV21-1 has pseudogene status. This CDR3 region has 16 residues. The CDR3 bases are TGTGCCAGCAGCGCTCACAGGTCCAGGTCAGATTACGAGCAGTACGTC. As protein: CASSAHRSRSDYEQYV.